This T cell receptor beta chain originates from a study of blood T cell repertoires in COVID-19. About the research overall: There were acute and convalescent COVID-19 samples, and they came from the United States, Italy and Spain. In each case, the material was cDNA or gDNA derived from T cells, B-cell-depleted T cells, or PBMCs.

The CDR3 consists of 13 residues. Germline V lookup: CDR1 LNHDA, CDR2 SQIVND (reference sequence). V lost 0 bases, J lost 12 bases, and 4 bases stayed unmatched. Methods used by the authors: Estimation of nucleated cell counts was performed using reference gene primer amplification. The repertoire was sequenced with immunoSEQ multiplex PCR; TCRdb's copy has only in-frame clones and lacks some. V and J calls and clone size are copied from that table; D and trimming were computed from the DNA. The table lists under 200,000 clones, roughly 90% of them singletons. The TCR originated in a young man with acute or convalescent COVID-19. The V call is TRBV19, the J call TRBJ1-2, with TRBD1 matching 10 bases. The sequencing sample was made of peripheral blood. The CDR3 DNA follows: TGTGCCAGTAGTATAGACGGGACAGGGGACAACACCTTC. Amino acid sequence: CASSIDGTGDNTF.